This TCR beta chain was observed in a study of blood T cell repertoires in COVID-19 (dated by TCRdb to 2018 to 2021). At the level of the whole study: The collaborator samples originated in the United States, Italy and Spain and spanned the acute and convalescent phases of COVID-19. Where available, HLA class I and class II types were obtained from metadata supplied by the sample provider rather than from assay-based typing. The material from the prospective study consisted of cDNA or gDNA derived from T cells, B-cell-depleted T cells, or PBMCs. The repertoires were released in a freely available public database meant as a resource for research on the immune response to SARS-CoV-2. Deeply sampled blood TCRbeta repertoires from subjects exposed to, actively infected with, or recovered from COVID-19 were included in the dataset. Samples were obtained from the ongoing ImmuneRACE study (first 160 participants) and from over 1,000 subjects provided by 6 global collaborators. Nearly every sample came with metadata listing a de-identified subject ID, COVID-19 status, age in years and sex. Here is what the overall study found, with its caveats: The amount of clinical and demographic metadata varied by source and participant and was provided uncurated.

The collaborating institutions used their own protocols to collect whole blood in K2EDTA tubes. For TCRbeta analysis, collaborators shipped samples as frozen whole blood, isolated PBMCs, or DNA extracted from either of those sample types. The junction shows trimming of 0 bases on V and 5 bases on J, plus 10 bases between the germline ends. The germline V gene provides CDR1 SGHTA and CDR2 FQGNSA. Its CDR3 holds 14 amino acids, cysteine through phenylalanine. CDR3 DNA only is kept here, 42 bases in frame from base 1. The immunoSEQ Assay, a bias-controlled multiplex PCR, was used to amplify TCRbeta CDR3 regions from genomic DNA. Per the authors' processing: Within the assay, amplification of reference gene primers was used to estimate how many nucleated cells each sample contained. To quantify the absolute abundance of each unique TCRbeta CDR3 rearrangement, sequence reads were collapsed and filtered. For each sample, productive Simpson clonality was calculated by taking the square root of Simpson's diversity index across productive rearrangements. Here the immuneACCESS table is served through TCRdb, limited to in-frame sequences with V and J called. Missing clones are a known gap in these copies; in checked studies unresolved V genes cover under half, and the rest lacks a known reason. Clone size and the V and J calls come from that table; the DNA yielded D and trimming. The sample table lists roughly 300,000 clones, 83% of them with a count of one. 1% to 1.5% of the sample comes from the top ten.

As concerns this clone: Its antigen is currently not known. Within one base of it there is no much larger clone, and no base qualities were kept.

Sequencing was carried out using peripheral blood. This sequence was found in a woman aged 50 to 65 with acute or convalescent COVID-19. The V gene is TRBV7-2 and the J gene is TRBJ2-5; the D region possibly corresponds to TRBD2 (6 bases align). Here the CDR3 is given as CASSLALSGETQYF. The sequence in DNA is TGTGCCAGCAGCTTAGCGCTCAGCGGGGAGACCCAGTACTTC. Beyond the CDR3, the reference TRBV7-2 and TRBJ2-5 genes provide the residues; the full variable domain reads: GAGVSQSPSNKVTEKGKDVELRCDPISGHTALYWYRQSLGQGLEFLIYFQGNSAPDKSGLPSDRFSAERTGGSVSTLTIQRTQQEDSAVYLCASSLALSGETQYFGPGTRLLVL.